A single sample gave rise to the 11 T cell receptor beta chains below, sequenced in a study of blood T cell repertoires in COVID-19. Clones were read by immunoSEQ multiplex PCR, and TCRdb kept only the in-frame ones, dropping some. The data hold roughly 280,000 clones, with roughly 89% observed a single time. The sequencing sample was made of peripheral blood. The receptor set was obtained from a man aged 45-60 years with acute or convalescent COVID-19.

The chain has TRBV4-1 and TRBJ2-7; TRBD2 aligns across 7 bases. CDR1 MGHRA and CDR2 YSYEKL come from the germline V gene. This CDR3 has 15 residues. Trimming cost V 4 bases and J 0 bases; bases outside gene matches: 6. CDR3 sequence (DNA): TGCGCCAGCAGCCCAAGCGGGGCCAACTCCTACGAGCAGTACTTC. It is translated as CASSPSGANSYEQYF.

This clone appeared a single time. The chain recombines TRBV7-3 with TRBJ2-3; D is possibly TRBD2 (6 bases). The CDR3 length is 13 residues. Between the trimmed V and J ends, which lost 5 bases and 9 bases, there was a span of 15 bases. The germline gives CDR1 SGHTA, CDR2 FQGTGA. The CDR3 loop reads CASSGGSRETQYF. The CDR3, as DNA: TGTGCCAGCAGCGGGGGGTCTAGGGAAACGCAGTATTTT.

The chain carries TRBV24-1 and TRBJ2-3; D is ambiguous. Per germline, CDR1 KGHDR and CDR2 SFDVKD. V shed 4 bases and J shed 1 base, with 8 bases lying between them. The CDR3 loop spans 14 amino acids. The CDR3 nucleotides are TGTGCCACCAGTGACCACACACGCACAGATACGCAGTATTTT. This encodes CATSDHTRTDTQYF.

The chain joins TRBV7-9 to TRBJ2-7; 9 nucleotides align to TRBD1. The V and J ends lost 5 bases and 4 bases, in that order; junction bases with no gene match: 6. The CDR3 length is 14 residues. Germline CDR1 reads SEHNR; CDR2 reads FQNEAQ (reference sequence). The CDR3 loop reads CASSARDRAYEQYF. DNA for the CDR3: TGTGCCAGCAGCGCTCGGGACAGGGCGTACGAGCAGTACTTC.

The rearrangement links TRBV6-1 to TRBJ1-6; possible D gene TRBD1, 5 bases. Germline lookup yields CDR1 MNHNS and CDR2 SASEGT. V was cut by 2 bases and J by 0 bases, with 14 bases left in between. The CDR3 extends over 18 amino acids. CDR3 sequence reads: CASSELGPKSSYNSPLHF. Written as DNA, the CDR3 is TGTGCCAGCAGTGAATTGGGGCCAAAGAGCTCCTATAATTCACCCCTCCACTTT.

This chain uses TRBV19 with TRBJ2-1; 12 bases are shared with TRBD1. CDR1 and CDR2 from the germline V gene are LNHDA and SQIVND (reference sequence). The CDR3 runs 16 residues. With 4 bases clipped from V and 12 bases from J, the junction kept 13 bases outside the gene matches. The CDR3: CASSTLAGTGGVGQFF. The CDR3 coding sequence is TGTGCCAGTAGTACGTTGGCCGGGACAGGGGGCGTAGGGCAGTTCTTC. Full variable domain (remainder filled in from reference TRBV19 and TRBJ2-1): DGGITQSPKYLFRKEGQNVTLSCEQNLNHDAMYWYRQDPGQGLRLIYYSQIVNDFQKGDIAEGYSVSREKKESFPLTVTSAQKNPTAFYLCASSTLAGTGGVGQFFGPGTRLTVL.

V is TRBV13 and J is TRBJ1-3; 9 bases align to TRBD1. Germline loops: CDR1 PRHDT, CDR2 FYEKMQ (reference sequence). The trim removed 6 bases at V and 2 bases at J, leaving 5 bases unmatched. CDR3 size: 15 residues. The CDR3 here is CASSFGDRAGNTIYF. The DNA for the CDR3 is TGTGCCAGCAGTTTCGGGGACAGGGCTGGAAACACCATATATTTT.

This clone was picked up a small number of times. Other DNA sequences in this sample translate to the same CDR3. In DNA form, the CDR3 reads TGTGCCAGCAGCGTAGAGGGGTACGAGCAGTACTTC. Protein sequence: CASSVEGYEQYF. The chain carries TRBV9 and TRBJ2-7, with a weak D call TRBD1 (5 bases). Germline CDR1 is SGDLS and CDR2 is YYNGEE. Trimming took off 0 bases at V and 4 bases at J, with 5 bases between the two ends. CDR3 size: 12 residues.

The chain carries TRBV15 and TRBJ2-1; D not resolved. The CDR3 extends over 15 amino acids. CDR1 LNHNV and CDR2 YYDKDF come from the germline V gene (reference sequence). Trimming cost V 1 base and J 2 bases, with 9 bases left between them. The CDR3 loop reads CATSRAVSAYNEQFF. Written as DNA, the CDR3 is TGTGCCACCAGCAGAGCAGTCTCCGCCTACAATGAGCAGTTCTTC.

This chain uses TRBV11-2 with TRBJ1-1, with no clear D. Per the germline V gene, CDR1 is SGHAT and CDR2 is FQNNGV. V was cut by 5 bases and J by 2 bases, with 12 bases left in between. The CDR3 sequence is 14 residues long. CDR3 residues: CASSRQRGNTEAFF. CDR3 nucleotide sequence: TGTGCCAGCAGCCGCCAACGGGGAAACACTGAAGCTTTCTTT.

The genes are TRBV19 and TRBJ1-5; D gene uncertain. The V end was cut by 3 bases, the J end by 5 bases, with 8 bases between. The germline gives CDR1 LNHDA, CDR2 SQIVND (reference sequence). The CDR3 has 13 residues. CDR3 DNA: TGTGCCAGTAGTATTGCTGGGCATCAGCCCCAGCATTTT. Its translation: CASSIAGHQPQHF.